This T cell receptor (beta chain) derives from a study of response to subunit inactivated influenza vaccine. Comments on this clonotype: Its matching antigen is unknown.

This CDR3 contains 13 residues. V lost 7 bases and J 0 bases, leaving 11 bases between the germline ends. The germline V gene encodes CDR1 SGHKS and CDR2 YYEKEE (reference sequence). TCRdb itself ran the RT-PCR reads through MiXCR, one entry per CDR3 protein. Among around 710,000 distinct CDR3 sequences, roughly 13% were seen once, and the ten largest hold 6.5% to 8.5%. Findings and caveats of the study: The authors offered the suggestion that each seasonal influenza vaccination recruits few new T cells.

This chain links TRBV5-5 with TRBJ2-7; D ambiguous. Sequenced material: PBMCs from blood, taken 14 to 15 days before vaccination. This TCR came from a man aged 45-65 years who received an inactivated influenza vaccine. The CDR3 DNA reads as TGTGCCAGCGGGCGCTTTAGCTCCTACGAGCAGTACTTC. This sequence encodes CASGRFSSYEQYF.